Following are 31 T cell receptor beta chains from one sample sequenced in a study of cytomegalovirus exposure and HLA in healthy donors. The PCR was carried out with 60 Vbeta primers and 13 Jbeta primers. The assay was immunoSEQ multiplex PCR, and TCRdb's table has in-frame clones only and misses some. The sample shows fewer than 200,000 clones, roughly 80% of them seen only once. Material for sequencing was PBMCs. The receptors were sampled from a woman under 30 in good health and CMV-seronegative.

This chain connects TRBV19 to TRBJ1-1; 7 bases fit TRBD1. CDR1 and CDR2 (germline): LNHDA, SQIVND (reference sequence). This CDR3 has 15 amino acids. After removal of 1 base from V and 0 bases from J, the junction contained 2 bases not matched to a gene. The DNA of the CDR3 is TGTGCCAGTAGTATAGCCACAGGGGTGAACACTGAAGCTTTCTTT. Residues: CASSIATGVNTEAFF.

J is TRBJ2-3 and V is TRBV19; D is uncertain. Germline-derived CDR1 and CDR2 are LNHDA and SQIVND (reference sequence). The CDR3 runs 13 residues. V lost 2 bases to trimming and J lost 0 bases, with 3 bases between them. The CDR3 reads CASSIPSTDTQYF. Here the CDR3 DNA reads TGTGCCAGTAGTATACCTAGCACAGATACGCAGTATTTT.

The rearrangement links TRBV9 to TRBJ2-1; 11 nucleotides agree with TRBD2. Germline V gives CDR1 SGDLS, CDR2 YYNGEE. The CDR3 has 15 residues. V was clipped by 0 bases and J by 7 bases; unmatched bases: 3. Here the CDR3 reads CASSVAGLAANEQFF. The CDR3 nucleotides are TGTGCCAGCAGCGTAGCGGGACTAGCGGCGAATGAGCAGTTCTTC.

J is TRBJ2-1 and V is TRBV27; the match to TRBD1 covers 11 bases. CDR1 and CDR2 from the germline V gene are MNHEY and SMNVEV (reference sequence). This CDR3 contains 18 residues. Unmatched junction bases numbered 9, after V lost 2 bases and J lost 3 bases. CDR3 sequence reads: CASSLGGQGGGSYNEQFF. The CDR3 region has the DNA TGTGCCAGCAGTTTAGGGGGACAGGGGGGCGGGAGCTACAATGAGCAGTTCTTC.

The chain combines TRBV7-2 with TRBJ2-5; 12 bases align to TRBD2. The CDR3 contains 16 residues. V lost 3 bases to trimming and J lost 7 bases; unmatched junction nucleotides: 9. From germline, CDR1 is SGHTA and CDR2 FQGNSA. The CDR3 is CASSLTSGSSLGTQYF. DNA of the CDR3: TGTGCCAGCAGCTTGACTAGCGGGAGTTCGTTAGGGACCCAGTACTTC.

The V call is TRBV6-5, the J call TRBJ2-1, with D unclear. The V and J ends lost 8 bases and 2 bases respectively, with 10 bases between them. The CDR3 consists of 13 residues. Looked up from germline, CDR1 is MNHEY and CDR2 is SVGAGI. CDR3 residues: CASVSAPYNEQFF. CDR3 DNA: TGTGCCAGCGTGAGCGCTCCCTACAATGAGCAGTTCTTC.

This chain connects TRBV6-5 to TRBJ2-7; D unclear. V was shortened by 4 bases and J by 3 bases, with 10 bases between the two germline ends. From germline, CDR1 is MNHEY and CDR2 SVGAGI. The CDR3 is made up of 13 amino acids. The CDR3 DNA is TGTGCCAGCAGTTCACATGGTAACTACGAGCAGTACGTC. Translated, it gives CASSSHGNYEQYV.

The chain recombines TRBV30 with TRBJ2-1; 8 bases are a match to TRBD2. This CDR3 comprises 15 residues. V lost 8 bases to trimming and J lost 7 bases; unmatched junction nucleotides: 16. The V gene's germline CDR1 is GTSNPN and CDR2 SVGIG (reference sequence). CDR3 sequence reads: CARGGGAPPGNEQFF. In nucleotides, the CDR3 is TGTGCCCGGGGGGGAGGGGCCCCACCAGGAAATGAGCAGTTCTTC.

The table lists this clone with a few counts. V usage is TRBV4-3 and J usage is TRBJ1-5; 8 nucleotides agree with TRBD1. CDR3 length: 16 amino acids. Germline CDR1 LGHNA, CDR2 YSLEER. Trimming removed 4 bases from V and 2 bases from J; junction bases left unmatched: 7. CDR3 coding DNA: TGCGCCAGCAGCCCCTGGACAGGGCCCGGCAATCAGCCCCAGCATTTT. Amino acids: CASSPWTGPGNQPQHF.

A single count supports this clone. This chain joins TRBV7-9 and TRBJ2-3, with D possibly being TRBD1 (8 bases). V was trimmed by 3 bases and J by 5 bases, leaving 15 bases between them. Germline-derived CDR1 and CDR2 are SEHNR and FQNEAQ (reference sequence). This CDR3 has 15 residues. The CDR3 sequence is CASSFRTGRGDTQYF. CDR3 nucleotides: TGTGCCAGCAGCTTTCGGACAGGGAGGGGAGATACGCAGTATTTT.

The CDR3 sequence is CSVALAGRINYGYTF. CDR3 coding DNA: TGCAGCGTTGCCTTGGCAGGGCGGATTAACTATGGCTACACCTTC. The chain is built from TRBV29-1 and TRBJ1-2; TRBD1 might be the D (5 bases). The CDR3 consists of 15 residues. Germline loops: CDR1 SQVTM, CDR2 ANQGSEA. V gave up 4 bases and J gave up 1 base, with 16 bases separating them.

This clone showed up just a few times. This sequence joins TRBV4-3 and TRBJ2-7, with TRBD2 matching 11 bases. Germline trimming cut 1 base from V and 2 bases from J; bases unmatched to any gene: 1. The CDR3 loop spans 15 amino acids. Germline loops: CDR1 LGHNA, CDR2 YSLEER. The CDR3 is CASSQVTSGTYEQYF. In DNA, the CDR3 is TGCGCCAGCAGCCAAGTGACTAGCGGGACCTACGAGCAGTACTTC.

The J gene is TRBJ2-1, the V gene TRBV7-2, with 9 bases matching TRBD2. CDR1 SGHTA and CDR2 FQGNSA come from the germline V gene. This CDR3 has 15 residues. V lost 3 bases, J lost 4 bases, and 4 bases stayed unmatched. CDR3: CASSFSGGHYNEQFF. The CDR3 nucleotides are TGTGCCAGCAGCTTTAGCGGGGGCCATTACAATGAGCAGTTCTTC.

The chain carries TRBV10-2 and TRBJ1-2, with D maybe TRBD1 (5 bases). The CDR3 contains 13 residues. The V and J ends lost 7 bases and 7 bases respectively, with 16 bases between them. From germline, CDR1 is WSHSY and CDR2 SAAADI. CDR3: CASKETGTRGYTF. The DNA for the CDR3 is TGCGCCAGCAAGGAGACCGGGACTCGTGGCTACACCTTC.

The genes are TRBV25-1 and TRBJ2-1; 9 bases match TRBD2. The length of the CDR3 is 16 residues. Germline values: CDR1 MGHDK, CDR2 SYGVNS. V dropped 1 base and J dropped 5; count of bases not matched to a gene: 6. The CDR3 here is CASSESGLAQNNEQFF. CDR3 bases: TGTGCCAGCAGTGAATCAGGACTAGCGCAAAACAATGAGCAGTTCTTC.

Only a few counts were recorded for this clone. The rearrangement joins TRBV5-6 to TRBJ1-2; unclear D gene. From germline, CDR1 is SGHDT and CDR2 YYEEEE. The CDR3 loop spans 14 amino acids. The ends were cut back, 0 bases at V and 4 bases at J, with 10 bases in the middle. The CDR3 sequence is CASSLAWQFYGYTF. The CDR3 nucleotides read TGTGCCAGCAGCTTGGCCTGGCAGTTCTATGGCTACACCTTC.

This chain joins TRBV4-2 and TRBJ2-1; 11 nucleotides match TRBD1. After removal of 2 bases from V and 4 bases from J, the junction contained 10 bases not matched to a gene. The length of the CDR3 is 18 residues. Germline lookup yields CDR1 LGHNA and CDR2 YNFKEQ. The CDR3 loop reads CASSQTTDRGRRYNEQFF. DNA of the CDR3: TGTGCCAGCAGCCAAACTACGGACAGGGGGCGAAGATACAATGAGCAGTTCTTC.

V and J are TRBV11-3 and TRBJ2-3, with no clear D. Germline-derived CDR1 and CDR2 are SGHNT and YENEEA. The germline V and J ends were trimmed by 0 bases and 3 bases, with 10 bases remaining between them. The CDR3 covers 15 residues. The CDR3 sequence is CASSLELASTDTQYF. The CDR3 coding sequence is TGTGCCAGCAGCTTAGAACTTGCGTCGACAGATACGCAGTATTTT.

The V gene is TRBV19, the J gene TRBJ2-3, with TRBD1 identical over 8 bases. This CDR3 spans 16 amino acids. V was pared by 0 bases and J by 4 bases, with 6 bases of the junction left unmatched. Per the germline V gene, CDR1 is LNHDA and CDR2 is SQIVND (reference sequence). This chain's CDR3 is CASSIESDRASDTQYF. CDR3 coding DNA: TGTGCCAGTAGTATAGAGTCGGACAGGGCCTCAGATACGCAGTATTTT. Variable domain in full (rest from reference TRBV19 and TRBJ2-3): DGGITQSPKYLFRKEGQNVTLSCEQNLNHDAMYWYRQDPGQGLRLIYYSQIVNDFQKGDIAEGYSVSREKKESFPLTVTSAQKNPTAFYLCASSIESDRASDTQYFGPGTRLTVL.

This sequence joins TRBV9 and TRBJ2-7; 8 bases are a match to TRBD1. CDR1 and CDR2 (germline): SGDLS, YYNGEE. The trim removed 4 bases at V and 6 bases at J, leaving 18 bases unmatched. This CDR3 comprises 17 residues. CDR3 amino acids: CASSRGGTGIPIFEQYF. As DNA, the CDR3 is TGTGCCAGCAGCCGAGGGGGGACAGGAATCCCAATCTTCGAGCAGTACTTC.

V gene TRBV7-9 combines with J gene TRBJ1-3; D gene ambiguous. The germline V gene has CDR1 SEHNR and CDR2 FQNEAQ (reference sequence). The CDR3 sequence is 14 residues long. V was clipped by 5 bases and J by 3 bases, with 11 bases between them. The CDR3 sequence: CASSPGRFGNTIYF. CDR3 nucleotide sequence: TGTGCCAGCAGCCCAGGAAGGTTTGGAAACACCATATATTTT.

The chain couples TRBV6-1 to TRBJ2-1; D might be TRBD2 (6 bases). The germline gives CDR1 MNHNS, CDR2 SASEGT. V shed 2 bases and J shed 8 bases, with 10 bases lying between them. This CDR3 is built from 13 residues. CDR3 in DNA: TGTGCCAGCAGTGAACTACTAGCATATGAGCAGTTCTTC. Translating it yields CASSELLAYEQFF.

DNA of the CDR3: TGTGCCAGCAGCCCGGGACTAGCGGGAAAATATGAGCAGTTCTTC. Translation: CASSPGLAGKYEQFF. The chain couples TRBV7-6 to TRBJ2-1; 13 nucleotides line up with TRBD2. CDR1 is SGHVS, CDR2 FNYEAQ, per germline. The CDR3 has 15 amino acids. With V trimmed by 5 bases and J by 8 bases, 6 bases remained unmatched.

J is TRBJ2-7 and V is TRBV28; D is unclear. CDR1 MDHEN and CDR2 SYDVKM come from the germline V gene. The CDR3 totals 13 residues. The V gene lost 5 bases and the J gene lost 0 bases, with 8 bases spanning the gap. This CDR3 is CASSRHSSYEQYF. The CDR3 coding sequence is TGTGCCAGCAGTCGACACTCCTCCTACGAGCAGTACTTC.

The chain uses TRBV5-1 and TRBJ2-3, with a weak D call TRBD1 (5 bases). The ends were cut back, 2 bases at V and 5 bases at J, with 6 bases in the middle. Germline V gene sequence: CDR1 SGHRS, CDR2 YFSETQ. This CDR3 spans 12 amino acids. CDR3 coding DNA: TGCGCCAGCAGCTTAACAGGAGATACGCAGTATTTT. Protein product: CASSLTGDTQYF. Full variable domain (remainder filled in from reference TRBV5-1 and TRBJ2-3): KAGVTQTPRYLIKTRGQQVTLSCSPISGHRSVSWYQQTPGQGLQFLFEYFSETQRNKGNFPGRFSGRQFSNSRSEMNVSTLELGDSALYLCASSLTGDTQYFGPGTRLTVL.

The chain combines TRBV7-9 with TRBJ2-4; unclear D gene. Germline V gene sequence: CDR1 SEHNR, CDR2 FQNEAQ (reference sequence). Between the trimmed V and J ends, which lost 1 base and 6 bases, there was a span of 10 bases. The CDR3 spans 14 residues. The CDR3 region is CASSLDSRINIQYF. CDR3 DNA sequence: TGTGCCAGCAGCTTAGACTCTAGGATAAACATTCAGTACTTC.

The chain uses TRBV5-1 and TRBJ2-1; D might be TRBD2 (6 bases). This CDR3 is built from 15 residues. The germline V and J ends were trimmed by 0 bases and 8 bases, with 15 bases remaining between them. From germline, CDR1 is SGHRS and CDR2 YFSETQ. CDR3 bases: TGCGCCAGCAGCTTGGCCGGGACTCATATCGATGAGCAGTTCTTC. It is translated as CASSLAGTHIDEQFF. Filled out from reference TRBV5-1 and TRBJ2-1, the complete variable domain reads KAGVTQTPRYLIKTRGQQVTLSCSPISGHRSVSWYQQTPGQGLQFLFEYFSETQRNKGNFPGRFSGRQFSNSRSEMNVSTLELGDSALYLCASSLAGTHIDEQFFGPGTRLTVL.

The chain uses TRBV5-1 and TRBJ1-1; D is ambiguous. CDR3 length: 13 residues. CDR1 and CDR2 (germline): SGHRS, YFSETQ. Trimming took off 4 bases at V and 5 bases at J, with 12 bases between the two ends. CDR3 loop: CASSLTGRTEAFF. In DNA form, the CDR3 reads TGCGCCAGCAGCCTCACCGGCAGGACTGAAGCTTTCTTT.

This clone was counted only a few times. This sequence joins TRBV2 and TRBJ1-1; perhaps TRBD1 as D (5 bases). Between the trimmed V and J ends, which lost 7 bases and 5 bases, there was a span of 20 bases. CDR1 is SNHLY, CDR2 FYNNEI, per germline. The CDR3 extends over 15 amino acids. CDR3 loop: CASIDTLGLKTEAFF. The DNA of the CDR3 is TGTGCCAGCATAGATACTCTGGGACTAAAAACTGAAGCTTTCTTT.

The chain employs TRBV5-4 and TRBJ2-5; TRBD2 is a possible D gene (5 bases). The DNA end is a closer match to TRBJ2-7, so the J assignment may be wrong. Germline CDR1 SGHNT, CDR2 YYREEE (reference sequence). The CDR3 runs to 12 residues. This CDR3 is CASSLVSGEQYF. The CDR3 DNA reads as TGTGCCAGCAGCTTAGTGAGCGGCGAGCAGTACTTC.

V gene TRBV4-3 combines with J gene TRBJ2-7; a weak D match, TRBD2 (5 bases). Germline-derived CDR1 and CDR2 are LGHNA and YSLEER. Deletions cut 0 bases from V and 2 bases from J, with 8 bases between. The CDR3 length is 14 residues. CDR3 sequence: CASSQEWGAYEQYF. In DNA form, the CDR3 reads TGCGCCAGCAGCCAAGAGTGGGGAGCCTACGAGCAGTACTTC.